Only a few counts were recorded for the clone carrying this TCR beta chain. Its antigen remains unidentified. In TCRdb, the 5' RACE reads were re-called with MiXCR into one record per CDR3 protein. Among roughly 130,000 distinct CDR3 sequences listed, roughly 15% were seen once. These data belong to a study of T-cell memory formation after mild COVID-19. The wider study: In these data, TCR clusters were largely donor specific. Findings and caveats of the study: Clones contracting across day 15 to 85 had a balanced CD4/CD8 profile; later expanding clones leaned CD4+. In pre-infection memory, a portion of responding clones appeared, which suggested that cross-reactive memory joined. Those CD4+ clones that contracted were mainly in CM and EM (CD8+ ones in EMRA).

Per the germline V gene, CDR1 is SGHDT and CDR2 is YYEEEE. V gave up 3 bases and J gave up 4 bases, with 7 bases separating them. The CDR3 is 12 amino acids. The origin of this receptor is an adult woman who had mild COVID-19 (a few samples of this study predate the infection). Cell type and time point are not known. The specimen sequenced was PBMCs or a T cell subset sorted from them (not recorded which). The chain links TRBV5-6 to TRBJ1-1, with D hard to call. The CDR3 loop is CASSYESTEAFF. CDR3 DNA sequence: TGTGCCAGCAGCTATGAAAGCACTGAAGCTTTCTTT.